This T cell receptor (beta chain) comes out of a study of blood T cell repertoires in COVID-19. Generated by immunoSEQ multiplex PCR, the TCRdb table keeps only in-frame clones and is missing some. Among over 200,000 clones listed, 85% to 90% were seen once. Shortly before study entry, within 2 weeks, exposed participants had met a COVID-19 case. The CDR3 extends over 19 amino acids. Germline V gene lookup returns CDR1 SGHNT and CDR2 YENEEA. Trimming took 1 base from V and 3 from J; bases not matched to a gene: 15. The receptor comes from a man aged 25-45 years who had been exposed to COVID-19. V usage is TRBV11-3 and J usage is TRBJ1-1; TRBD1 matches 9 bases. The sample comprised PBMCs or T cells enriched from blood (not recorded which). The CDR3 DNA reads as TGTGCCAGCAGCTTAGTAGGGCGGGACAGGGAGGATTTGGACACTGAAGCTTTCTTT. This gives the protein CASSLVGRDREDLDTEAFF.